The rows below give T cell receptor beta chains drawn from one sample of a study of beta chain features in type 1 diabetes. TCRdb's copy holds only in-frame clones and misses some; the assay was immunoSEQ multiplex PCR. The sample records roughly 150,000 clones, less than 10% being singletons. Specimen: central memory CD4+ T cells from blood. These receptor sequences come from a man aged 18 to 29 with type 1 diabetes. The CDR3 runs from the conserved cysteine through the conserved F or W. Fields, in order: V gene, J gene, D gene, clone size, CDR3 protein, CDR3 DNA. D genes are given only for firm matches. Size tells how often a clone was seen (once, few, many) or the class of an expanded clone, and some rows leave it out.

V gene: TRBV18; J gene: TRBJ2-7; D gene: .; clone size: few; CDR3 protein: CASSPGTSSYEQYF; CDR3 DNA: TGTGCCAGCTCACCGGGGACATCCTCCTACGAGCAGTACTTC
V gene: TRBV30; J gene: TRBJ1-4; D gene: .; clone size: few; CDR3 protein: CAWSVGGINEKLFF; CDR3 DNA: TGTGCCTGGAGTGTAGGAGGGATAAATGAAAAACTGTTTTTT
V gene: TRBV20-1; J gene: TRBJ1-1; D gene: .; clone size: few; CDR3 protein: CSAITIHEAFF; CDR3 DNA: TGCAGTGCTATTACTATCCATGAAGCTTTCTTT
V gene: TRBV7-8; J gene: TRBJ2-1; D gene: TRBD2; clone size: few; CDR3 protein: CASSSTSGGYNEQFF; CDR3 DNA: TGTGCCAGCAGCTCCACTAGCGGGGGATACAATGAGCAGTTCTTC
V gene: TRBV6-5; J gene: TRBJ2-1; D gene: .; clone size: .; CDR3 protein: CASSQPGLFEFF; CDR3 DNA: TGTGCCAGCAGCCAACCCGGACTGTTTGAGTTCTTC
V gene: TRBV14; J gene: TRBJ2-1; D gene: .; clone size: few; CDR3 protein: CASSQDRLQALMHGNEQFF; CDR3 DNA: TGTGCCAGCAGCCAAGATAGGTTGCAGGCCCTCATGCATGGGAATGAGCAGTTCTTC
V gene: TRBV5-1; J gene: TRBJ2-2; D gene: .; clone size: few; CDR3 protein: CASSTGGGPDTGELFF; CDR3 DNA: TGCGCCAGCAGCACTGGAGGAGGGCCAGACACCGGGGAGCTGTTTTTT
V gene: TRBV10-3; J gene: TRBJ1-6; D gene: .; clone size: few; CDR3 protein: CAISETVNSPLHF; CDR3 DNA: TGTGCCATCAGTGAGACGGTTAATTCACCCCTCCACTTT
V gene: TRBV4-1; J gene: TRBJ2-3; D gene: TRBD2; clone size: .; CDR3 protein: CASSQVGGTSAYTDTQYF; CDR3 DNA: TGCGCCAGCAGCCAAGTTGGGGGGACTAGCGCTTACACAGATACGCAGTATTTT
V gene: TRBV9; J gene: TRBJ2-3; D gene: TRBD1; clone size: few; CDR3 protein: CASSIGQGATDTQYF; CDR3 DNA: TGTGCCAGCAGCATCGGACAGGGGGCAACAGATACGCAGTATTTT